Listed here are 3 T cell receptor beta chains from one sample, sequenced in a study of regulatory T cells in long-lasting Graves disease. Time point here: newly diagnosed GD, antithyroid drugs for less than 3 months. From PBMCs, RNA was extracted and then used to make the TCR library. The authors built TCR beta libraries using iRepertoire HTBI primers and Arm-PCR of CDR3 regions. TCRdb re-analysed the multiplex PCR reads in MiXCR, keeping a single row per CDR3 protein. The table shows approximately 390,000 distinct CDR3 sequences, with 15% to 20% occurring only once. These same records also appear under a second study, on T cells in Graves' hyperthyroidism and ophthalmopathy.

The sequencing here drew on peripheral blood mononuclear cells (PBMCs), taken at new diagnosis, from a patient treated with antithyroid drugs. The receptors stem from a woman under 30 with Graves disease.

The sample holds many counts of this clonotype. The chain recombines TRBV7-8 with TRBJ2-5, with D possibly being TRBD1 (6 bases). The V end was cut by 4 bases, the J end by 2 bases, with 11 bases between. CDR1 and CDR2 (germline): SGHVS, FQNEAQ. The CDR3 covers 14 residues. DNA of the CDR3: TGTGCCAGCAGCTCAGGGGCGTTACAAGAGACCCAGTACTTC. Residues: CASSSGALQETQYF.

This clonotype was observed at least ten times. The chain recombines TRBV5-1 with TRBJ2-5; 7 bases fit TRBD1. Germline V gene data show CDR1 as SGHRS and CDR2 as YFSETQ. This CDR3 comprises 14 residues. The V and J ends lost 0 bases and 4 bases, in that order; junction bases with no gene match: 3. CDR3 amino acids: CASSLEGAPETQYF. In DNA, the CDR3 is TGCGCCAGCAGCTTGGAGGGGGCCCCAGAGACCCAGTACTTC.

V and J are TRBV20-1 and TRBJ1-1, with 8 positions matching TRBD1. Germline assignment: CDR1 DFQATT and CDR2 SNEGSKA (reference sequence). The CDR3 consists of 16 residues. After removal of 0 bases from V and 2 bases from J, the junction contained 8 bases not matched to a gene. The CDR3: CSARDPGTGPNTEAFF. The CDR3 DNA follows: TGCAGTGCTAGAGATCCTGGGACAGGCCCCAACACTGAAGCTTTCTTT.